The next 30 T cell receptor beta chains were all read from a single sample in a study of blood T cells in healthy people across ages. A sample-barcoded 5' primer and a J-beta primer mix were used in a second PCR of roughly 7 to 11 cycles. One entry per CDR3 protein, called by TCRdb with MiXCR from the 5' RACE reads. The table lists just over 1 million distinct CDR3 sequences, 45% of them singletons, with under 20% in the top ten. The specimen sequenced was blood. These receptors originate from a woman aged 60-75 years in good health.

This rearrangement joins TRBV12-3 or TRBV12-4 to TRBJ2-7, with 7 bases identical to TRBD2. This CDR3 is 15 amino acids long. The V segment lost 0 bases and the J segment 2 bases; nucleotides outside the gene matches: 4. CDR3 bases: TGTGCCAGCAGTTTAGCCCGGGGGGAAACCTACGAGCAGTACTTC. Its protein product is CASSLARGETYEQYF.

The CDR3 DNA sequence: TGTGCCAGCAGCGGGGGGCCAGGGGGCAATGAGCAGTTCTTC. Translated, it gives CASSGGPGGNEQFF. This chain uses TRBV7-2 with TRBJ2-1, with a possible D match to TRBD1 (7 bases). This CDR3 spans 14 amino acids. The germline gives CDR1 SGHTA, CDR2 FQGNSA. The ends were cut back, 5 bases at V and 6 bases at J, with 14 bases in the middle.

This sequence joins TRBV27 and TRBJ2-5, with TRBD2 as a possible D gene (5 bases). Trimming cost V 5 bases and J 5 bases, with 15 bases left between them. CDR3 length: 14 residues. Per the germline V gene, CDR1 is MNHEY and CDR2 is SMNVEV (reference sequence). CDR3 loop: CASSTRSSGETQYF. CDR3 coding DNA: TGTGCCAGCAGTACGCGGTCCTCGGGGGAGACCCAGTACTTC.

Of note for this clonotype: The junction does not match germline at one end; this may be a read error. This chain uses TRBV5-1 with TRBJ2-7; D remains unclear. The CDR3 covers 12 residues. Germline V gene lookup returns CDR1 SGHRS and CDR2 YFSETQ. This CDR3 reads CANSLGAYEQYF. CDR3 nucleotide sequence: TGCGCCAACAGCTTGGGCGCCTACGAGCAGTACTTC.

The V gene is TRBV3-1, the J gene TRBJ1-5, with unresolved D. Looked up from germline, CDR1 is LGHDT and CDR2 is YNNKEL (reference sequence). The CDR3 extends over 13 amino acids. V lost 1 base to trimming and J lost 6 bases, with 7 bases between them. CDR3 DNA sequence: TGTGCCAGCAGCCAAGGGTTCGGTCAGCCCCAGCATTTT. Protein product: CASSQGFGQPQHF. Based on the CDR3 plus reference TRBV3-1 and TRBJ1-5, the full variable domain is DTAVSQTPKYLVTQMGNDKSIKCEQNLGHDTMYWYKQDSKKFLKIMFSYNNKELIINETVPNRFSPKSPDKAHLNLHINSLELGDSAVYFCASSQGFGQPQHFGDGTRLSIL.

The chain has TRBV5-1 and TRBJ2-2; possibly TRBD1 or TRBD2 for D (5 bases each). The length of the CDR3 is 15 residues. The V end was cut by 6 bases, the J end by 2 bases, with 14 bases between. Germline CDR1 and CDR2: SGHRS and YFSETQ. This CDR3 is CASTQPGTNTGELFF. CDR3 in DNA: TGCGCCAGCACTCAGCCGGGGACCAACACCGGGGAGCTGTTTTTT.

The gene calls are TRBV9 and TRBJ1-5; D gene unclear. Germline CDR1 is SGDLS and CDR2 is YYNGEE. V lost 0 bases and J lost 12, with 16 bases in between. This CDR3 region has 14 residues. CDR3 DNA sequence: TGTGCCAGCAGCGTAGATCTATCGAGTTCGGTCCAGCATTTT. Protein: CASSVDLSSSVQHF.

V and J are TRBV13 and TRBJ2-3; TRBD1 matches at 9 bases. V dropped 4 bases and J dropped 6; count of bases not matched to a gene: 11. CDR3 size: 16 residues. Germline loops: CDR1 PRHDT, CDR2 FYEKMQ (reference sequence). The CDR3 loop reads CASSSRDRAAADTQYF. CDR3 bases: TGTGCCAGCAGCTCTCGGGACAGGGCCGCGGCTGATACGCAGTATTTT.

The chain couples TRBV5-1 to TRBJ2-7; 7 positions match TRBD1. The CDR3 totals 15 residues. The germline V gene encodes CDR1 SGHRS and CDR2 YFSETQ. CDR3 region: CRNFDRECRYYEQYF. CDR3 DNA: TGCCGTAACTTTGACAGGGAATGCCGCTACTACGAGCAGTACTTC.

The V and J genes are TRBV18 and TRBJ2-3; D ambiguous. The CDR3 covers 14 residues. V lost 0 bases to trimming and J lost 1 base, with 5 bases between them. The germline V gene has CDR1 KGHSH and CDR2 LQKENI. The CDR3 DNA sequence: TGTGCCAGCTCACCACCGACTGGCACAGATACGCAGTATTTT. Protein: CASSPPTGTDTQYF.

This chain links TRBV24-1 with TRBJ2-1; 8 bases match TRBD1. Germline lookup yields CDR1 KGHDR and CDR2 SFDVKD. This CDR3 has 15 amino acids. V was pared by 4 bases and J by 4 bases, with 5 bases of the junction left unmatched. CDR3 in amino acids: CATSDRTGRYNEQFF. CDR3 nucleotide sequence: TGTGCCACCAGTGACCGGACAGGGAGGTACAATGAGCAGTTCTTC.

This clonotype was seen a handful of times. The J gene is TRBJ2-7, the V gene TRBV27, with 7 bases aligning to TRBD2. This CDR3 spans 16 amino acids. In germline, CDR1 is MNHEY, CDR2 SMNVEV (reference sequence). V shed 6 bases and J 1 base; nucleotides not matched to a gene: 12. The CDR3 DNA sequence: TGTGCCAGCAGCAGGGTGGCGGGAGCAACTTCCTACGAGCAGTACTTC. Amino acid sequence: CASSRVAGATSYEQYF.

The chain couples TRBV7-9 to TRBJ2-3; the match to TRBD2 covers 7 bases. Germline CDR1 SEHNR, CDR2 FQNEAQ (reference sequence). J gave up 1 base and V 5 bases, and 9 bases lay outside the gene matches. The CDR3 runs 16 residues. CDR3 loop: CASSPWRAGGTDTQYF. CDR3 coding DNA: TGTGCCAGCAGCCCTTGGCGGGCGGGAGGCACAGATACGCAGTATTTT.

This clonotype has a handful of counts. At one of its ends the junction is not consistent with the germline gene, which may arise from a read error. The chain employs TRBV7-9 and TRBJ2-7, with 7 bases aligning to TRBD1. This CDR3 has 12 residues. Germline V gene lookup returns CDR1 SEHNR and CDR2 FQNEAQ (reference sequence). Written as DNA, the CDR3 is TGTGCCAGCAGCTACGACAGGGACGACCAGTACTTC. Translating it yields CASSYDRDDQYF.

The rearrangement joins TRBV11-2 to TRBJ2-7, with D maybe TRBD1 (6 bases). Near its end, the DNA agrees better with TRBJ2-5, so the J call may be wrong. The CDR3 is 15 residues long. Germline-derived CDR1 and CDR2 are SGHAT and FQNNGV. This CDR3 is CASSLFAGDVETQYF. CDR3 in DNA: TGTGCCAGCAGCTTATTCGCAGGGGATGTGGAGACCCAGTACTTC.

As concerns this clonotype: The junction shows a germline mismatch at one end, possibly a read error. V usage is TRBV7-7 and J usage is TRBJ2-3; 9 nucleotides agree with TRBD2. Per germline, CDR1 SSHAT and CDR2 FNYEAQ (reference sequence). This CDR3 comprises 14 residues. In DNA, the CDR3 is TGTGCTAGCAGCTTAAATAGCGGGGGAGATACGCAGTATTTT. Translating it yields CASSLNSGGDTQYF.

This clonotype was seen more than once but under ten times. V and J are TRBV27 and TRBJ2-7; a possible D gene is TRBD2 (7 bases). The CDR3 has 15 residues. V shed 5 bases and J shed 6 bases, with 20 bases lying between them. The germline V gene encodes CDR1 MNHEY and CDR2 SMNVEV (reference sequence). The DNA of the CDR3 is TGTGCCAGCAGTCTACTGACTAGCCTGGGGGCCGAGCAGTACTTC. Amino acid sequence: CASSLLTSLGAEQYF.

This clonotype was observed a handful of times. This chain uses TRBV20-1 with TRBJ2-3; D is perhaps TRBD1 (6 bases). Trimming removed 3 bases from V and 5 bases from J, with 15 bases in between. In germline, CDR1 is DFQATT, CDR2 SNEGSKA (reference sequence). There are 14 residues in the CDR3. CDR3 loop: CSASLNRAIDTQYF. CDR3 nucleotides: TGCAGTGCTAGCTTGAACAGGGCTATAGATACGCAGTATTTT.

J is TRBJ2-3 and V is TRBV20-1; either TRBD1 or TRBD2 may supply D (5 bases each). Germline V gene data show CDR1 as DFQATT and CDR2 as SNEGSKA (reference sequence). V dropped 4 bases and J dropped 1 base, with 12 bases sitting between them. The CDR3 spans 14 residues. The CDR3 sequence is CSAIDGTRTDTQYF. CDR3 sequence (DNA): TGCAGTGCTATCGACGGGACCCGCACAGATACGCAGTATTTT.

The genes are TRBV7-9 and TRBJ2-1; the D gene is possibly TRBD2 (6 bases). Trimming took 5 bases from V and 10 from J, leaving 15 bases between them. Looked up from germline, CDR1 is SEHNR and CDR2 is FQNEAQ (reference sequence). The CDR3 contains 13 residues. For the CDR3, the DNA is TGTGCCAGCAGCCTCCTCGGGGGATGGGAGCAGTTCTTC. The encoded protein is CASSLLGGWEQFF.

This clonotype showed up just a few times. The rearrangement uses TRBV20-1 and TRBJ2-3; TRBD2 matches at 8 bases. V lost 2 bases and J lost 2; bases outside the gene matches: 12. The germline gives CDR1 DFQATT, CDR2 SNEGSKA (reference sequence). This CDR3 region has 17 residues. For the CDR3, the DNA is TGCAGTGCTAGACCCAGGCCCGGGACTAGGATCACAGATACGCAGTATTTT. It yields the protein CSARPRPGTRITDTQYF.

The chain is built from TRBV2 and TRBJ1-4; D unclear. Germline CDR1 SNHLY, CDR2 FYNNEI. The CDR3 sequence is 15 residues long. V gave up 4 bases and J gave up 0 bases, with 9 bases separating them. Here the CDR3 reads CASSAAGATNEKLFF. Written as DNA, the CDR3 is TGTGCCAGCAGTGCGGCGGGCGCAACTAATGAAAAACTGTTTTTT. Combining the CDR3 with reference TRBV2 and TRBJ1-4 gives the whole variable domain EPEVTQTPSHQVTQMGQEVILRCVPISNHLYFYWYRQILGQKVEFLVSFYNNEISEKSEIFDDQFSVERPDGSNFTLKIRSTKLEDSAMYFCASSAAGATNEKLFFGSGTQLSVL.

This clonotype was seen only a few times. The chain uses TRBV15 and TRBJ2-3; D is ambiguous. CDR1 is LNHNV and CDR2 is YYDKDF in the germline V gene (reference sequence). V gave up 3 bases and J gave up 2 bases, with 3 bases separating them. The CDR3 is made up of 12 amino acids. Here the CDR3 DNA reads TGTGCCACCAGCAGGTACACAGATACGCAGTATTTT. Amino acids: CATSRYTDTQYF.

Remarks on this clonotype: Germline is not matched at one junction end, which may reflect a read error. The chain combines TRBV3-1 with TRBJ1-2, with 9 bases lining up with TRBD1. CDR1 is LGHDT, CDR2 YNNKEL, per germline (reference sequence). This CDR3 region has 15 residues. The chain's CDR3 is CASRPSGTGPYGYTF. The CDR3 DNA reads TGTGCCAGCAGACCATCCGGGACAGGGCCCTATGGTTACACCTTC.

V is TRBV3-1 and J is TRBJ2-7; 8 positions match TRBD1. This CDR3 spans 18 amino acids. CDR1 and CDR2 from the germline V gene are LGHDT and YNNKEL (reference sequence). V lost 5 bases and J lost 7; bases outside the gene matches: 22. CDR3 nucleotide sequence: TGTGCCAGCAGCGAAAACTTTCAGACAGGGGTGTCCTACAATGAGCAGTACTTC. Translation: CASSENFQTGVSYNEQYF.

The CDR3 reads CASRTSGGGSYNEQYF. CDR3 in DNA: TGTGCCAGTAGGACTAGCGGAGGGGGCTCCTACAATGAGCAGTACTTC. V is TRBV6-8 and J is TRBJ2-1; 10 positions agree with TRBD2. The J call is uncertain, as TRBJ2-7 better fits the DNA end. Germline assignment: CDR1 MNHGY and CDR2 SAAAGT. The CDR3 length is 16 residues.

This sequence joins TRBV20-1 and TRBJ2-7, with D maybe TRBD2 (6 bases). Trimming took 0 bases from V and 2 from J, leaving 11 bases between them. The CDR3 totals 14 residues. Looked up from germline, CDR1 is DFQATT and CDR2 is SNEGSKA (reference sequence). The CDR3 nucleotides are TGCAGTGCTAGAGATCGGGGGACTGCCTACGAGCAGTACTTC. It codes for CSARDRGTAYEQYF.

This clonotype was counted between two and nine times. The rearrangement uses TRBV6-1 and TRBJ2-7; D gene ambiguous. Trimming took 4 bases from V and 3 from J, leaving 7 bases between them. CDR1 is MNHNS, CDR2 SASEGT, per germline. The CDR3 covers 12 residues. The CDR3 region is CASSGRIYEQYF. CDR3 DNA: TGTGCCAGCAGTGGCCGGATCTACGAGCAGTACTTC.

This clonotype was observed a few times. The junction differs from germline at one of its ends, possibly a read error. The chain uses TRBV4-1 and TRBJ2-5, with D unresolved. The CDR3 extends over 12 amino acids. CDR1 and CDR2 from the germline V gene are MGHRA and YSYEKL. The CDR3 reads CASSQDWRTQYF. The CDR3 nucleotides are TGTGCCAGCAGCCAAGATTGGAGGACCCAGTACTTC.

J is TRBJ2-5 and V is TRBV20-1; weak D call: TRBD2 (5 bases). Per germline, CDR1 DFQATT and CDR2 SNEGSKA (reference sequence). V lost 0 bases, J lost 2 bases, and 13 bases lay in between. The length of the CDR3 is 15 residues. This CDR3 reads CSAREQAEGQETQYF. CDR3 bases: TGCAGTGCTAGAGAACAAGCGGAAGGTCAAGAGACCCAGTACTTC.